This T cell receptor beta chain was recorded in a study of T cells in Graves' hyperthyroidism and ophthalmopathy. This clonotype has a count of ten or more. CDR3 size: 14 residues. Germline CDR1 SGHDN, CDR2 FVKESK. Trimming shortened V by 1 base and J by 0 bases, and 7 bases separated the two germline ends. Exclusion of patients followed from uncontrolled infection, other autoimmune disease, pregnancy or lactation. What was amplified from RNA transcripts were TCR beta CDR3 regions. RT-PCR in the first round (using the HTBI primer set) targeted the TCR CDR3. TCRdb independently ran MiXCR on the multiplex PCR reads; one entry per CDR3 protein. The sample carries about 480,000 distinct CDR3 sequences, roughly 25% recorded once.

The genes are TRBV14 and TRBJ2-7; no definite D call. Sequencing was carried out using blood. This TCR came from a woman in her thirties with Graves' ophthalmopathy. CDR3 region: CASSQVGVSYEQYF. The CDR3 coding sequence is TGTGCCAGCAGCCAAGTTGGGGTCTCCTACGAGCAGTACTTC.